This TCR beta chain was identified in a study of radiotherapy plus CTLA-4 blockade in lung cancer. Here immunoSEQ multiplex PCR was the method, and the copy in TCRdb shows in-frame clones only, minus some. The data show over 35,000 clones, 60% to 80% seen once. Per germline, CDR1 SGDLS and CDR2 YYNGEE. The CDR3 is 14 residues long. The germline V and J ends were trimmed by 5 bases and 0 bases, with 9 bases remaining between them. As to this clone: Its matching antigen is unknown.

Focal radiation was given together with CTLA-4 blockade (ipilimumab) to patients with chemo-refractory metastatic non-small-cell lung cancer. Whole-study findings and limits: Following radiotherapy plus ipilimumab, tumor-derived TCR clones expanded in the blood.

This specimen consisted of peripheral blood, obtained from a patient treated with radiotherapy plus ipilimumab. This receptor was identified in a human donor with non-small cell lung cancer whose response to radiotherapy plus ipilimumab could not be evaluated. This rearrangement joins TRBV9 to TRBJ2-1, with unresolved D. The CDR3 DNA is TGTGCCAGCAGGAGGATAAGCTCCTACAATGAGCAGTTCTTC. It specifies CASRRISSYNEQFF.